A single sample is the source of the 9 T cell receptor beta chains below, sequenced in a study of blood T cell repertoires in COVID-19. Only in-frame clones appear in the TCRdb table, and some are missing; sequencing was by immunoSEQ multiplex PCR. This table has 95,000 to 110,000 clones, just under 85% appearing once. The sample was peripheral blood. The receptor set was obtained from a woman older than 75 with active or convalescent COVID-19.

In this sample, this clone turned up a few times. The chain links TRBV7-3 to TRBJ1-4; D possibly corresponds to TRBD1 (5 bases). CDR1 and CDR2 (germline): SGHTA, FQGTGA. V dropped 5 bases and J dropped 5 bases, with 9 bases sitting between them. CDR3 length equals 13 residues. The CDR3 DNA is TGTGCCAGCAGCCGGGGGGTGAATGAAAAACTGTTTTTT. It yields the protein CASSRGVNEKLFF.

This clone has more than one count but fewer than ten. This chain links TRBV27 with TRBJ2-7; D ambiguous. This CDR3 comprises 12 residues. Germline loops: CDR1 MNHEY, CDR2 SMNVEV (reference sequence). V lost 3 bases, J lost 6 bases, and 9 bases lay in between. The CDR3 is CASSFWSGEQYF. DNA for the CDR3: TGTGCCAGCAGTTTTTGGAGTGGCGAGCAGTACTTC.

This clone was seen once. This chain links TRBV2 with TRBJ2-3; 11 nucleotides match TRBD1. V trimming: 5 bases; J trimming: 3 bases; junction bases outside the gene matches: 7. From germline, CDR1 is SNHLY and CDR2 FYNNEI. This CDR3 is built from 16 residues. CDR3 coding DNA: TGTGCCAGCAGTCTTGTTGGACAGGGGGCGACAGATACGCAGTATTTT. It is translated as CASSLVGQGATDTQYF.

A remark on this clone: The sample carries other DNA sequences with the same CDR3. The chain combines TRBV9 with TRBJ1-1; possible D gene TRBD1, 6 bases. Trimming took 0 bases from V and 1 from J, leaving 16 bases between them. Germline V lookup: CDR1 SGDLS, CDR2 YYNGEE. The CDR3 consists of 17 residues. This chain's CDR3 is CASSVATAWGQNTEAFF. DNA of the CDR3: TGTGCCAGCAGCGTAGCTACGGCGTGGGGGCAGAACACTGAAGCTTTCTTT.

This clone turned up a few times. This chain uses TRBV28 with TRBJ1-5, with a weak D call TRBD1 (5 bases). The CDR3 has 15 amino acids. Germline loops: CDR1 MDHEN, CDR2 SYDVKM. V was trimmed by 5 bases and J by 0 bases, leaving 11 bases between them. The CDR3 DNA reads as TGTGCCAGCAGTCCCCAGGGCAGTAGCAATCAGCCCCAGCATTTT. Its protein is CASSPQGSSNQPQHF.

V and J are TRBV28 and TRBJ1-1, with 10 bases fitting TRBD1. J was trimmed by 0 bases and V by 6 bases; bases with no gene match: 10. The germline gives CDR1 MDHEN, CDR2 SYDVKM. The CDR3 loop spans 17 amino acids. This CDR3 reads CASRTLGTGEMNTEAFF. CDR3 nucleotide sequence: TGTGCCAGCAGGACCCTTGGGACAGGGGAAATGAACACTGAAGCTTTCTTT.

This clone occurred once. The V call is TRBV28, the J call TRBJ2-3; a weak D match, TRBD1 (5 bases). This CDR3 is built from 15 residues. Germline lookup yields CDR1 MDHEN and CDR2 SYDVKM. V was trimmed by 2 bases and J by 2 bases, leaving 11 bases between them. The CDR3 region has the DNA TGTGCCAGCAGTTTAAGGGGCCGCAACACAGATACGCAGTATTTT. Its translation is CASSLRGRNTDTQYF.

J is TRBJ2-7 and V is TRBV5-1; 8 nucleotides match TRBD1. This CDR3 region has 14 residues. After removal of 0 bases from V and 2 bases from J, the junction contained 1 base not matched to a gene. The germline V gene has CDR1 SGHRS and CDR2 YFSETQ. This chain's CDR3 is CASSLGTGPYEQYF. The CDR3 coding sequence is TGCGCCAGCAGCTTGGGGACAGGGCCCTACGAGCAGTACTTC.

This chain joins TRBV28 and TRBJ2-3; 10 nucleotides match TRBD2. Per germline, CDR1 MDHEN and CDR2 SYDVKM. V shed 8 bases, J shed 3 bases, and the junction held 2 bases outside the gene matches. CDR3 size: 13 residues. The CDR3 DNA reads as TGTGCCAGCCGGACTAGCGGAACAGATACGCAGTATTTT. Protein sequence: CASRTSGTDTQYF.